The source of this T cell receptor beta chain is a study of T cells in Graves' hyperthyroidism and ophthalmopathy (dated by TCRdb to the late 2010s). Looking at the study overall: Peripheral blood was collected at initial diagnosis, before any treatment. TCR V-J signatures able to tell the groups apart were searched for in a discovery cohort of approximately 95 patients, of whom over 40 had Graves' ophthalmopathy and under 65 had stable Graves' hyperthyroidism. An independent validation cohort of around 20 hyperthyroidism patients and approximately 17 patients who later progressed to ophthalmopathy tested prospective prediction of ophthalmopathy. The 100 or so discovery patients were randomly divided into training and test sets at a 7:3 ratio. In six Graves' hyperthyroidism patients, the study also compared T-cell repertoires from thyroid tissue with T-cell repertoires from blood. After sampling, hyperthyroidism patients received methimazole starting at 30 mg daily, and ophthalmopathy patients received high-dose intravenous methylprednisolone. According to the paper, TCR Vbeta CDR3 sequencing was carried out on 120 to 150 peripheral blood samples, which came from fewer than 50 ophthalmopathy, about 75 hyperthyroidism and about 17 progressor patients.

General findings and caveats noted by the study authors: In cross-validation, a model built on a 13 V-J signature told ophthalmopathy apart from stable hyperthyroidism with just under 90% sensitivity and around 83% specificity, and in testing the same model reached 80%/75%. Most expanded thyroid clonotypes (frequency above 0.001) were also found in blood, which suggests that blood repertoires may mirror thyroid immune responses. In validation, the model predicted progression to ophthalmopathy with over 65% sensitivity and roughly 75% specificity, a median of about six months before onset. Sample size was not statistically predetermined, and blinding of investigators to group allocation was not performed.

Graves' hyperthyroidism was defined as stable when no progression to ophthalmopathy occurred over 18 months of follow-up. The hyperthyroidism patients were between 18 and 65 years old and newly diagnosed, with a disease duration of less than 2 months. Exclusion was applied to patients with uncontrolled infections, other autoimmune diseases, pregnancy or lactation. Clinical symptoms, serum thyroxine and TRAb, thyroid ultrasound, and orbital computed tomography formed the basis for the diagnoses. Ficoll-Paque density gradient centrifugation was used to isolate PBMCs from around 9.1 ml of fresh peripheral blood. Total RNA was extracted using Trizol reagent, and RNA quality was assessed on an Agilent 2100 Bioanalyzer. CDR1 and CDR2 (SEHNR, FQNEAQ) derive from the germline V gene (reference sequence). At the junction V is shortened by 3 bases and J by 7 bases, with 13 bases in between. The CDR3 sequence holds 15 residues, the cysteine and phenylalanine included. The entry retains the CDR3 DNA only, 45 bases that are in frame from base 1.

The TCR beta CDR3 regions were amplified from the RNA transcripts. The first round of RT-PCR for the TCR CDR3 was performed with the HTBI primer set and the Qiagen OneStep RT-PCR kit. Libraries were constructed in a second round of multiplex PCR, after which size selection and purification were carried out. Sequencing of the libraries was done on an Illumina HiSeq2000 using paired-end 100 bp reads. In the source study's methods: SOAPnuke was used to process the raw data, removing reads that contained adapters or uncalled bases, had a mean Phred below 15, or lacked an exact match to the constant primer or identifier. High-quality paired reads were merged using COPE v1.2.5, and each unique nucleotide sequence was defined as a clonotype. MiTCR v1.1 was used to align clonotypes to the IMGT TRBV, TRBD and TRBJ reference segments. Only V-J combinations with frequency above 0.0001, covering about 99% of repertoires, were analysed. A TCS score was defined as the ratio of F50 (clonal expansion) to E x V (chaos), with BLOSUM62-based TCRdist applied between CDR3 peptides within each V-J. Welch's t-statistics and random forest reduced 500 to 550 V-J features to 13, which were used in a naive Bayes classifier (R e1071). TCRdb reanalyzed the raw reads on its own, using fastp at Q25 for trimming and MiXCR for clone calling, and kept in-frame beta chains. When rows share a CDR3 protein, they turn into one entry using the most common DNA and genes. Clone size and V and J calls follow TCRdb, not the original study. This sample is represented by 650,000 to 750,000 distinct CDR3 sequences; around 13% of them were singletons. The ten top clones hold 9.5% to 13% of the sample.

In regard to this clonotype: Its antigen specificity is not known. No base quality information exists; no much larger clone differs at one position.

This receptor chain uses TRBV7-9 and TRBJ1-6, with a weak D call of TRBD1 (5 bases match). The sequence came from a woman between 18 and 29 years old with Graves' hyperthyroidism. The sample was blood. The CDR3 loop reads CASSLAEGRNSPLHF. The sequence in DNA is TGTGCCAGCAGCTTGGCCGAGGGGAGAAATTCACCCCTCCACTTT.